The 5 T cell receptor beta chains below come from one sample, sequenced in a study of blood T cells in healthy people across ages. A second roughly 7 to 12 cycle PCR used barcoded and J-beta primers. MiXCR was run by TCRdb on the 5' RACE reads, yielding one entry per CDR3 protein. The table lists roughly 1,800,000 distinct CDR3 sequences, roughly 49% of them singletons, with less than 2.5% in the top ten. Material: blood. The source of these receptors is a woman aged 40 to 50 in good health.

The sample holds a few counts of this clonotype. V is TRBV6-2 or TRBV6-3 and J is TRBJ2-7; the match to TRBD1 covers 10 bases. Looked up from germline, CDR1 is MNHEY and CDR2 is SVGEGT. Unmatched junction bases numbered 14, after V lost 5 bases and J lost 4 bases. This CDR3 region has 17 residues. CDR3 in amino acids: CASSGVTGTGVRYEQYF. The CDR3 DNA follows: TGTGCCAGCAGTGGCGTCACCGGGACAGGGGTGCGGTACGAGCAGTACTTC.

This clonotype has a handful of counts. The chain links TRBV20-1 to TRBJ2-1, with TRBD2 as a possible D gene (6 bases). V shed 4 bases and J shed 1 base, with 20 bases lying between them. Germline V gene lookup returns CDR1 DFQATT and CDR2 SNEGSKA (reference sequence). This CDR3 contains 17 residues. The CDR3 region has the DNA TGCAGTGCTAACTTGCGCGGGGTTGCCGGGTCCTACAATGAGCAGTTCTTC. Encoded protein: CSANLRGVAGSYNEQFF.

To note about this clonotype: The junction shows a germline mismatch at one end, possibly a read error. The V call is TRBV5-1, the J call TRBJ2-1, with 9 bases lining up with TRBD2. Per the germline V gene, CDR1 is SGHRS and CDR2 is YFSETQ. This CDR3 is built from 16 residues. The CDR3 DNA is TGCGCCAGCAGCTTCCCGAGTAGCGGGGGCAACAATGGGCAGTTCTTC. It is translated as CASSFPSSGGNNGQFF.

This clonotype was seen a handful of times. The genes are TRBV6-2 or TRBV6-3 and TRBJ2-5; possible D gene TRBD2, 6 bases. The V gene lost 5 bases and the J gene lost 11 bases, with 15 bases spanning the gap. Germline V gene data show CDR1 as MNHEY and CDR2 as SVGEGT. This CDR3 is 12 amino acids long. The CDR3 nucleotides read TGTGCCAGCAGTACTTGGACGGGAGAGCAGTACTTC. It encodes CASSTWTGEQYF.

V usage is TRBV20-1 and J usage is TRBJ2-3; maybe TRBD1 (6 bases). The V and J ends lost 5 bases and 0 bases respectively, with 12 bases between them. CDR1 is DFQATT, CDR2 SNEGSKA, per germline (reference sequence). The CDR3 contains 14 residues. The chain's CDR3 is CSAQGSGSTDTQYF. DNA of the CDR3: TGCAGTGCTCAGGGGAGCGGAAGCACAGATACGCAGTATTTT.